A single sample is the source of the 8 T cell receptor beta chains below, sequenced in a study of read filtering for tumor transcriptome and immune sequencing. The library was built from around 0.4 ug RNA with molecular barcoded adaptors for alpha/delta and beta/gamma chains. MiXCR was run by TCRdb on the reads, yielding one entry per CDR3 protein. Among 100,000 to 150,000 distinct CDR3 sequences listed, around 13% were seen once. The specimen was a population of CD138-negative cells sorted from bone marrow. The receptors were sampled from a donor aged 40 or older with multiple myeloma.

This clonotype was seen at least ten times. In nucleotides, the CDR3 is TGTGCCAGCAGCCAAGGCGGGAGACCCACAGATACGCAGTATTTT. It encodes CASSQGGRPTDTQYF. The chain uses TRBV4-2 and TRBJ2-3, with 7 bases lining up with TRBD2. The CDR3 runs to 15 residues. Germline values: CDR1 LGHNA, CDR2 YNFKEQ. V trimming: 1 base; J trimming: 2 bases; junction bases outside the gene matches: 3.

This clonotype was found many times. The rearrangement links TRBV24-1 to TRBJ2-1; 10 bases are a match to TRBD1. This CDR3 has 16 amino acids. The V segment lost 3 bases and the J segment 6 bases; nucleotides outside the gene matches: 7. CDR1 and CDR2 from the germline V gene are KGHDR and SFDVKD. The CDR3 nucleotides read TGTGCCACCAGTGATAGGGGACAGGGGACGTTCAATGAGCAGTTCTTC. It specifies CATSDRGQGTFNEQFF.

This clonotype came up many times. V usage is TRBV7-9 and J usage is TRBJ2-1; 8 bases are shared with TRBD2. The V segment lost 5 bases and the J segment 6 bases; nucleotides outside the gene matches: 9. CDR3 length: 15 residues. Germline CDR1 and CDR2: SEHNR and FQNEAQ (reference sequence). The CDR3, as DNA: TGTGCCAGCAGCCGCAGCGCCGGGACTAGCAATGAGCAGTTCTTC. Its translation: CASSRSAGTSNEQFF.

This clonotype has a count of ten or more. This chain uses TRBV13 with TRBJ2-1; no clear D. The CDR3 has 17 amino acids. Germline CDR1 is PRHDT and CDR2 is FYEKMQ (reference sequence). The V gene lost 1 base and the J gene lost 5 bases, with 18 bases spanning the gap. CDR3 sequence reads: CASSLVAATYVNNEQFF. The CDR3 DNA is TGTGCCAGCAGCTTAGTGGCAGCAACCTATGTAAACAATGAGCAGTTCTTC.

Note on this clonotype: Possible read error: a much larger clone is one base away. The chain joins TRBV6-1 to TRBJ1-1, with TRBD1 identical over 9 bases. Germline CDR1 is MNHNS and CDR2 is SASEGT. V dropped 7 bases and J dropped 1; count of bases not matched to a gene: 4. The CDR3 is 14 residues long. This CDR3 reads CASTRDRANTEAFF. The CDR3 DNA is TGTGCCAGCACCAGGGACAGGGCGAACACTGAAGCTTTCTTT.

This clonotype was counted many times. This rearrangement joins TRBV15 to TRBJ2-5, with unresolved D. CDR3 length: 14 residues. The V and J ends lost 4 bases and 3 bases respectively, with 12 bases between them. The germline CDR1 and CDR2 sequences are LNHNV and YYDKDF (reference sequence). The CDR3 region has the DNA TGTGCCACCAGCACCGGGTTTAGAAAAGAGACCCAGTACTTC. The encoded protein is CATSTGFRKETQYF.

This clonotype has at least ten counts. The chain carries TRBV20-1 and TRBJ1-1, with 7 bases identical to TRBD1. Germline V gene data show CDR1 as DFQATT and CDR2 as SNEGSKA (reference sequence). The CDR3 totals 13 residues. With 5 bases clipped from V and 1 base from J, the junction kept 4 bases outside the gene matches. The CDR3 region has the DNA TGCAGTGCTCCCCGGACAGGGAACACTGAAGCTTTCTTT. As protein: CSAPRTGNTEAFF.

J is TRBJ2-6 and V is TRBV20-1, with a possible D match to TRBD2 (6 bases). The CDR3 extends over 14 amino acids. CDR1 is DFQATT and CDR2 is SNEGSKA in the germline V gene (reference sequence). V was clipped by 6 bases and J by 2 bases, with 11 bases between them. DNA for the CDR3: TGCAGTGCCCTGGGGGGAACTGGGGCCAACGTCCTGACTTTC. Translating gives CSALGGTGANVLTF.